The 29 T cell receptor beta chains given below trace back to one sample, sequenced in a study of tumor-infiltrating lymphocytes in primary liver carcinoma. A constant-region primer served to make TCR beta cDNA from roughly 500 ng total RNA. Amplification in three nested multiplex PCR rounds with slightly modified ARM-PCR gave rise to TCR beta libraries. TRBV1-TRBV30 forward primers paired with a C-beta reverse primer were used in the first two PCR rounds, which ran 9 to 10 cycles each. In TCRdb, the multiplex PCR reads were re-called with MiXCR into one record per CDR3 protein. The table shows about 200,000 distinct CDR3 sequences, with 65% occurring only once. Germline DNA was extracted alongside blood RNA, which was obtained from unsorted whole blood. The sample consisted of peripheral blood. These receptors originate from a woman aged 55 to 70 with primary liver carcinoma and hepatitis B virus infection.

This clonotype was observed a handful of times. This sequence joins TRBV6-6 and TRBJ1-3; possibly TRBD1 for D (6 bases). The V end lost 7 bases, the J end lost 2 bases, and 21 bases lay between the germline ends. This CDR3 spans 17 amino acids. Germline-derived CDR1 and CDR2 are MNHNY and SVGAGI (reference sequence). The CDR3: CASTRGGTIDPGNTIYF. The CDR3 DNA reads TGTGCCAGCACCCGGGGGGGGACAATTGATCCTGGAAACACCATATATTTT.

This clonotype was recorded only once. Sequence at one end of the junction differs from germline and may be a read error. The rearrangement uses TRBV29-1 and TRBJ2-7; perhaps D is TRBD1 or TRBD2 (5 bases each). CDR3 length equals 12 residues. The V gene's germline CDR1 is SQVTM and CDR2 ANQGSEA. The CDR3 region is CRVEDNDYEQNF. In DNA, the CDR3 is TGCAGAGTGGAGGACAACGACTACGAGCAGAACTTC.

Of note for this clonotype: Given the absence of the conserved phenylalanine or tryptophan at the CDR3 end, a read error is likely. The chain joins TRBV6-1 to TRBJ2-3; D is unclear. The V gene's germline CDR1 is MNHNS and CDR2 SASEGT. There are 16 residues in the CDR3. DNA of the CDR3: TGTGCCAACAGTGAAGCTTGGGGATTTGGAAAAGATACGCAGTATTCT. Translation gives CANSEAWGFGKDTQYS.

In its sample, this clonotype was seen many times. The CDR3 bases are TGCGCCAGCAGCTTCGCGGTAGTGGGGGCTGAAGCTTTCTTT. It codes for CASSFAVVGAEAFF. V and J are TRBV4-1 and TRBJ1-1, with a weak D call TRBD1 (5 bases). Trimming took 5 bases from V and 6 from J, leaving 16 bases between them. The CDR3 extends over 14 amino acids. Germline assignment: CDR1 MGHRA and CDR2 YSYEKL.

Concerning this clonotype: A read error is possible here, since a much larger clone lies one base away. Because the CDR3 is missing its conserved closing phenylalanine or tryptophan, this is likely a read error. The chain couples TRBV7-8 to TRBJ1-1; a weak D match, TRBD1 (5 bases). The CDR3 is made up of 13 amino acids. Trimming took off 5 bases at V and 10 bases at J, with 17 bases between the two ends. From germline, CDR1 is SGHVS and CDR2 FQNEAQ. CDR3 protein: CASSLAPRGGAFL. Written as DNA, the CDR3 is TGTGCCAGCAGCCTCGCGCCCCGGGGGGGAGCTTTCCTT.

As to this clonotype: Sequence at one end of the junction differs from germline and may be a read error. The chain employs TRBV6-6 and TRBJ2-7, with a possible D match to TRBD2 (6 bases). The CDR3 totals 13 residues. Germline lookup yields CDR1 MNHNY and CDR2 SVGAGI (reference sequence). CDR3 region: CANVGGCSYEQCF. CDR3 bases: TGTGCCAACGTTGGAGGGTGCTCCTACGAGCAGTGCTTC.

Regarding this clonotype: At one end, the junction sequence differs from germline, possibly due to a read error. V gene TRBV11-2 combines with J gene TRBJ1-2, with a tentative D call TRBD1 (5 bases). Germline loops: CDR1 SGHAT, CDR2 FQNNGV. The CDR3 sequence is 13 residues long. The CDR3 DNA is TGTGCCAGCAGCCTAGGGGATAGCTATGGCCACACCTTC. Translation: CASSLGDSYGHTF.

Regarding this clonotype: One end of the junction varies from germline; a read error may be responsible. V is TRBV4-2 and J is TRBJ2-4, with D possibly being TRBD2 (5 bases). The CDR3 totals 14 residues. The germline V gene has CDR1 LGHNA and CDR2 YNFKEQ. CDR3: CASSQGGAKSIQYF. CDR3 nucleotides: TGTGCCAGCAGCCAAGGGGGAGCCAAAAGCATTCAGTACTTC.

This chain joins TRBV13 and TRBJ2-2, with 13 positions matching TRBD2. The V gene's germline CDR1 is PRHDT and CDR2 FYEKMQ (reference sequence). The V gene end was trimmed by 2 bases and the J gene end by 6 bases; junction bases not matched to a gene: 3. The CDR3 length is 16 residues. CDR3 sequence (DNA): TGTGCCAGCAGCTTAAGACTAGCGGGAGGACCCGGGGAGCTGTTTTTT. It encodes CASSLRLAGGPGELFF.

About this clonotype itself: A read error is possible here, since a much larger clone lies one base away. The gene calls are TRBV2 and TRBJ2-5, with D perhaps TRBD1 (6 bases). Germline loops: CDR1 SNHLY, CDR2 FYNNEI. This CDR3 region has 14 residues. V was cut by 10 bases and J by 5 bases, with 20 bases left in between. Here the CDR3 reads CANRADPSGETQYF. CDR3 nucleotide sequence: TGTGCCAACAGGGCCGACCCATCTGGGGAGACCCAGTACTTC.

The V gene is TRBV6-5, the J gene TRBJ2-5; TRBD2 matches 8 bases. The germline V gene encodes CDR1 MNHEY and CDR2 SVGAGI. The CDR3 consists of 14 residues. V lost 6 bases to trimming and J lost 3 bases; unmatched junction nucleotides: 6. The CDR3: CASSPSGSKETQYF. The CDR3 coding sequence is TGTGCCAGCAGCCCGAGCGGGAGTAAAGAGACCCAGTACTTC.

With respect to this clonotype: Here the CDR3 omits its conserved ending phenylalanine or tryptophan, so a read error is the likely source. The rearrangement uses TRBV11-1 and TRBJ2-3, with unresolved D. There are 13 residues in the CDR3. V lost 4 bases to trimming and J lost 3 bases, with 8 bases between them. Germline CDR1 and CDR2: SGHAT and FQDESV (reference sequence). The CDR3 coding sequence is TGTGCCAGCAGCTATATTGGTACAGATACGCAGTATTAT. Its translation is CASSYIGTDTQYY.

This clonotype was observed at least ten times. Written as DNA, the CDR3 is TGTGCCAGCAAGGGGGTGTGGGGGAGCAATCAGCCCCAGCATTTT. Amino acid sequence: CASKGVWGSNQPQHF. The chain uses TRBV6-5 and TRBJ1-5; the D gene is possibly TRBD1 (6 bases). Germline V lookup: CDR1 MNHEY, CDR2 SVGAGI. V was clipped by 7 bases and J by 1 base, with 14 bases between them. The CDR3 spans 15 residues.

CDR3 region: CASSMRELNTEAFF. Here the CDR3 DNA reads TGTGCCAGTAGTATGCGGGAGTTGAACACTGAAGCTTTCTTT. The chain is built from TRBV19 and TRBJ1-1; D not resolved. The germline CDR1 and CDR2 sequences are LNHDA and SQIVND (reference sequence). The CDR3 loop spans 14 amino acids. Trimming pared 3 bases from V and 0 bases from J, leaving 8 bases between.

The V gene is TRBV5-8, the J gene TRBJ1-1, with D possibly being TRBD1 (5 bases). The CDR3 length is 14 residues. Germline V gene sequence: CDR1 SGHTS, CDR2 YDEGEE. V lost 7 bases and J lost 1, with 14 bases in between. The CDR3 coding sequence is TGTGCCAGCTGCCACCCGACAGCGAACACTGAAGCTTTCTTT. Translating it yields CASCHPTANTEAFF.

The genes are TRBV15 and TRBJ2-7; D unresolved. This CDR3 spans 12 amino acids. Germline-derived CDR1 and CDR2 are LNHNV and YYDKDF (reference sequence). Between the trimmed V and J ends, which lost 2 bases and 3 bases, there was a span of 5 bases. Written as DNA, the CDR3 is TGTGCCACCAGCAGAAACAACTACGAGCAGTACTTC. It encodes CATSRNNYEQYF.

This clonotype was detected a few times. This chain joins TRBV5-4 and TRBJ2-2, with a weak D call TRBD2 (5 bases). The CDR3 runs to 16 residues. Deletions cut 0 bases from V and 7 bases from J, with 16 bases between. CDR1 and CDR2 (germline): SGHNT, YYREEE (reference sequence). CDR3 residues: CASSLGRGSEVGELFF. CDR3 sequence (DNA): TGTGCCAGCAGCTTGGGACGAGGTTCGGAGGTCGGGGAGCTGTTTTTT.

On this clonotype: At one end the junction does not follow the germline gene, possibly because of a read error. This rearrangement joins TRBV6-5 to TRBJ1-1, with a weak D call TRBD1 (6 bases). The germline V gene encodes CDR1 MNHEY and CDR2 SVGAGI. The CDR3 loop spans 16 amino acids. The CDR3 sequence: CASSLGHGVGVTEAFF. Here the CDR3 DNA reads TGTGCAAGCAGTTTGGGACATGGGGTTGGAGTGACTGAAGCTTTCTTT.

A few counts support this clonotype. This chain connects TRBV28 to TRBJ2-7, with 10 positions matching TRBD2. V lost 8 bases and J lost 3; bases outside the gene matches: 13. The CDR3 is made up of 16 amino acids. Germline CDR1 reads MDHEN; CDR2 reads SYDVKM. Here the CDR3 reads CASGPRSSGGRYEQYF. The CDR3 coding sequence is TGTGCCAGCGGTCCGCGGTCTAGCGGGGGTCGCTACGAGCAGTACTTC.

The V and J genes are TRBV12-3 or TRBV12-4 and TRBJ1-1; D may be TRBD1 (6 bases). Trimming cost V 8 bases and J 6 bases, with 16 bases left between them. There are 13 residues in the CDR3. This CDR3 reads CASVVGARAEAFF. CDR3 DNA: TGTGCCAGCGTTGTGGGGGCGAGAGCTGAAGCTTTCTTT.

Turning to this clonotype: At one of its ends the junction is not consistent with the germline gene, which may arise from a read error. The rearrangement uses TRBV11-2 and TRBJ2-1, with 7 bases aligning to TRBD2. The germline CDR1 and CDR2 sequences are SGHAT and FQNNGV. This CDR3 is built from 16 residues. The CDR3 loop is CVSSPVRASGYNGQFF. DNA of the CDR3: TGTGTCAGCAGCCCCGTTCGGGCTAGCGGTTACAATGGACAGTTCTTC.

On this clonotype itself: With a much larger clone just one base away, this may be a read error. CDR3 sequence (DNA): TGTGCCAGCAGTTTCGAGGGAGGGACAGAAGGAGCTTTCTTT. Translation gives CASSFEGGTEGAFF. This chain uses TRBV12-3 or TRBV12-4 with TRBJ1-1; 7 nucleotides align to TRBD1. The CDR3 runs to 14 residues. V trimming: 3 bases; J trimming: 10 bases; junction bases outside the gene matches: 11.

In regard to this clonotype: Just one base apart from a much larger clone, this may be a read error. The CDR3 here is CASSSDHPAPYEQYF. The CDR3 nucleotides are TGTGCCAGCAGTTCCGACCACCCGGCCCCCTACGAGCAGTACTTC. The V call is TRBV6-6, the J call TRBJ2-7, with no clear D. The CDR3 has 15 amino acids. The V end was cut by 4 bases, the J end by 2 bases, with 15 bases between. The germline gives CDR1 MNHNY, CDR2 SVGAGI (reference sequence).

A word on this clonotype: A junction end diverges from the germline sequence, so it may reflect a read error. V usage is TRBV11-2 and J usage is TRBJ1-4, with D hard to call. Germline values: CDR1 SGHAT, CDR2 FQNNGV. The CDR3 consists of 13 residues. This CDR3 reads CASSLDHREKLFF. CDR3 DNA: TGTGCCAGTAGCTTAGATCATCGGGAAAAACTGTTTTTT.

This clonotype has a count of ten or more. The chain links TRBV6-1 to TRBJ2-7; D may be TRBD2 (5 bases). This CDR3 has 15 residues. The V and J ends lost 2 bases and 0 bases respectively, with 11 bases between them. Germline CDR1 and CDR2: MNHNS and SASEGT. In DNA, the CDR3 is TGTGCCAGCAGTGAACTCAGCGGATCCTCCTACGAGCAGTACTTC. Protein sequence: CASSELSGSSYEQYF.

Notes on this clonotype: The CDR3 ends on some other residue instead of the conserved phenylalanine or tryptophan, so this is likely a read error. V is TRBV7-8 and J is TRBJ2-2, with TRBD2 identical over 9 bases. CDR1 and CDR2 from the germline V gene are SGHVS and FQNEAQ. The CDR3 is 18 residues long. V dropped 7 bases and J dropped 0; count of bases not matched to a gene: 12. The CDR3 DNA follows: TGTGCCAGCAACCCTTGGCTAGCGGGATACACGAACACCGGGGAGCTGTTTATT. Its translation is CASNPWLAGYTNTGELFI.

About this clonotype: A much larger clone sits a single nucleotide away, making a read error possible. The CDR3 does not end in the conserved phenylalanine or tryptophan, so this is likely a read error. The chain employs TRBV7-8 and TRBJ1-5; D possibly corresponds to TRBD1 (6 bases). The CDR3 is 16 residues long. From germline, CDR1 is SGHVS and CDR2 FQNEAQ. Trimming shortened V by 5 bases and J by 3 bases, and 17 bases separated the two germline ends. The CDR3 reads CASSESRGDTNQPQHY. The CDR3 DNA is TGTGCCAGCAGCGAATCACGTGGGGACACCAATCAGCCCCAGCATTAT.

The chain recombines TRBV11-2 with TRBJ2-1; 9 bases match TRBD2. The CDR3 length is 14 residues. From germline, CDR1 is SGHAT and CDR2 FQNNGV. Trimming at V came to 2 bases and at J to 10 bases, leaving 6 bases not matched to a gene. CDR3 sequence (DNA): TGTGCCAGCAGCTTACTAGCGGGGAGGGAGGAGCAGTTCTTC. This gives the protein CASSLLAGREEQFF.

This clonotype was seen at least ten times. The chain carries TRBV11-3 and TRBJ2-6; D gene ambiguous. Trimming shortened V by 5 bases and J by 0 bases, and 17 bases separated the two germline ends. From germline, CDR1 is SGHNT and CDR2 YENEEA. This CDR3 comprises 18 residues. The DNA of the CDR3 is TGTGCCAGCAGCCCTCGGTTGAGGCTTTACTCTGGGGCCAACGTCCTGACTTTC. This codes for CASSPRLRLYSGANVLTF.